These 27 T cell receptor beta chains were all obtained from the same sample, sequenced in a study of blood T cell repertoires in COVID-19. Produced via immunoSEQ multiplex PCR; TCRdb's table is partial and in-frame only. The sample lists 200,000 or so clones, around 89% occurring once. Sequenced: PBMCs or T cells enriched from blood (not recorded which). The receptors originated from a woman between 25 and 40 years old who had recovered from COVID-19.

In its sample, this clone was seen a few times. The chain is built from TRBV27 and TRBJ1-2; D uncertain. The CDR3 sequence is 16 residues long. Germline values: CDR1 MNHEY, CDR2 SMNVEV (reference sequence). The V gene lost 0 bases and the J gene lost 4 bases, with 15 bases spanning the gap. CDR3 sequence (DNA): TGTGCCAGCAGTTTATCTAGCTTCGGTAGACTCTATGGCTACACCTTC. Translation: CASSLSSFGRLYGYTF.

The J gene is TRBJ1-4, the V gene TRBV3-1 (or the pseudogene TRBV3-2), with TRBD1 matching 8 bases. The V gene's germline CDR1 is LGHDT and CDR2 YNNKEL (reference sequence). The ends lost 0 bases at V and 4 bases at J; junction bases unmatched: 4. The CDR3 loop spans 16 amino acids. CDR3 DNA: TGTGCCAGCAGCCAAGACAGGGACAGGCATAATGAAAAACTGTTTTTT. This encodes CASSQDRDRHNEKLFF.

This chain joins TRBV5-5 and TRBJ1-2, with 10 positions matching TRBD1. Germline CDR1 and CDR2: SGHKS and YYEKEE (reference sequence). CDR3 length: 17 residues. The trim removed 2 bases at V and 2 bases at J, leaving 9 bases unmatched. The CDR3 DNA reads TGTGCCAGCAGCTTTGACTTTAGGGACAGGGGAAACTATGGCTACACCTTC. Its translation: CASSFDFRDRGNYGYTF.

The chain carries TRBV27 and TRBJ2-2; 9 positions agree with TRBD1. The J segment lost 5 bases and the V segment lost 7 bases, leaving 17 bases of the junction unmatched. Germline V gene lookup returns CDR1 MNHEY and CDR2 SMNVEV (reference sequence). The CDR3 is 18 amino acids. The CDR3 here is CASTLIGQGKGVTGELFF. CDR3 nucleotide sequence: TGTGCCAGCACCCTCATCGGACAGGGGAAGGGTGTTACCGGGGAGCTGTTTTTT.

V usage is TRBV5-1 and J usage is TRBJ2-5; TRBD2 is a possible D gene (6 bases). CDR1 is SGHRS, CDR2 YFSETQ, per germline. Trimming cost V 6 bases and J 3 bases, with 12 bases left between them. The CDR3 runs to 13 residues. The CDR3 protein is CASNNPSEETQYF. The CDR3, as DNA: TGCGCCAGCAATAACCCTAGCGAAGAGACCCAGTACTTC.

The V and J genes are TRBV19 and TRBJ1-2; TRBD1 might be the D (5 bases). The CDR3 extends over 14 amino acids. Germline CDR1 and CDR2: LNHDA and SQIVND (reference sequence). V was trimmed by 5 bases and J by 4 bases, leaving 14 bases between them. This CDR3 is CASSPRGLFYGYTF. CDR3 sequence (DNA): TGTGCCAGTAGTCCCCGGGGACTTTTCTATGGCTACACCTTC.

The rearrangement links TRBV3-1 (or the pseudogene TRBV3-2) to TRBJ2-1, with 8 bases identical to TRBD2. This CDR3 is 18 amino acids long. V shed 4 bases, J shed 0 bases, and the junction held 11 bases outside the gene matches. The V gene's germline CDR1 is LGHDT and CDR2 YNNKEL (reference sequence). This CDR3 reads CASSRGLAGLRSYNEQFF. Here the CDR3 DNA reads TGTGCCAGCAGCCGAGGCCTAGCGGGCCTCCGCTCCTACAATGAGCAGTTCTTC.

The genes are TRBV4-1 and TRBJ2-1, with a possible D match to TRBD1 (5 bases). Germline CDR1 MGHRA, CDR2 YSYEKL. The V end was cut by 5 bases, the J end by 9 bases, with 20 bases between. The CDR3 spans 15 residues. In DNA form, the CDR3 reads TGCGCCAGCAGCACTCGTCTTGAAAGGGGTAGTGAGCAGTTCTTC. Translating it yields CASSTRLERGSEQFF.

In this sample, this clone turned up once. V and J are TRBV7-8 and TRBJ1-2, with TRBD1 identical over 10 bases. The CDR3 runs 14 residues. From germline, CDR1 is SGHVS and CDR2 FQNEAQ. J was trimmed by 8 bases and V by 2 bases; bases with no gene match: 5. CDR3 nucleotides: TGTGCCAGCAGCTTACGGGACAGGGGATACGGCTACACCTTC. This translates into CASSLRDRGYGYTF.

This chain links TRBV2 with TRBJ2-7; 10 bases match TRBD2. From germline, CDR1 is SNHLY and CDR2 FYNNEI. J lost 3 bases, V lost 5 bases, and 7 bases had no gene match. The CDR3 has 15 residues. CDR3 region: CASSPQLAGDYEQYF. The CDR3 nucleotides are TGTGCCAGCAGTCCCCAGCTAGCGGGAGACTACGAGCAGTACTTC.

The chain joins TRBV7-2 to TRBJ1-5; perhaps TRBD1 as D (6 bases). CDR1 is SGHTA, CDR2 FQGNSA, per germline. This CDR3 has 18 amino acids. Trimming removed 2 bases at V and 4 bases at J, with 21 bases between. CDR3 protein: CASSLFPSDRRLNQPQHF. CDR3 bases: TGTGCCAGCAGCTTATTCCCCTCCGACAGGAGGTTAAATCAGCCCCAGCATTTT.

This sequence joins TRBV19 and TRBJ1-5; 8 bases fit TRBD1. V shed 7 bases, J shed 4 bases, and the junction held 9 bases outside the gene matches. Germline assignment: CDR1 LNHDA and CDR2 SQIVND (reference sequence). The CDR3 is 15 residues long. CDR3 loop: CASTSQTGANQPQHF. The CDR3 nucleotides read TGTGCCAGTACCTCCCAGACAGGGGCTAATCAGCCCCAGCATTTT.

This chain connects TRBV12-3 or TRBV12-4 to TRBJ1-3; D is unresolved. The CDR3 covers 11 residues. V was shortened by 6 bases and J by 3 bases, with 3 bases between the two germline ends. The CDR3 loop reads CASRSGNTIYF. CDR3 DNA: TGTGCCAGCAGGAGTGGAAACACCATATATTTT.

The chain is built from TRBV10-3 and TRBJ1-5; perhaps TRBD1 as D (6 bases). This CDR3 comprises 15 residues. CDR1 and CDR2 (germline): ENHRY, SYGVKD. The germline V and J ends were trimmed by 2 bases and 5 bases, with 13 bases remaining between them. The CDR3 region has the DNA TGTGCCATCAGTGAGACCCGCAGGGGCGATCAGCCCCAGCATTTT. Its protein is CAISETRRGDQPQHF.

This sequence joins TRBV18 and TRBJ2-3; TRBD2 matches 11 bases. The V gene's germline CDR1 is KGHSH and CDR2 LQKENI. This CDR3 spans 17 amino acids. V was clipped by 3 bases and J by 2 bases; unmatched bases: 7. The CDR3 DNA is TGTGCCAGCTCACCGATCCTAGCGGGGGGAAACACAGATACGCAGTATTTT. This translates into CASSPILAGGNTDTQYF.

The chain uses TRBV9 and TRBJ2-7, with D perhaps TRBD2 (6 bases). The V and J ends lost 0 bases and 6 bases respectively, with 16 bases between them. Germline loops: CDR1 SGDLS, CDR2 YYNGEE. This CDR3 has 15 amino acids. The CDR3 spells CASSVDGGMYFEQYF. The DNA for the CDR3 is TGTGCCAGCAGCGTAGACGGGGGAATGTATTTCGAGCAGTACTTC. Drawing the rest from reference TRBV9 and TRBJ2-7, the complete variable domain is DSGVTQTPKHLITATGQRVTLRCSPRSGDLSVYWYQQSLDQGLQFLIQYYNGEERAKGNILERFSAQQFPDLHSELNLSSLELGDSALYFCASSVDGGMYFEQYFGPGTRLTVT.

V is TRBV7-8 and J is TRBJ2-7; 9 bases align to TRBD1. V lost 5 bases and J lost 5; bases outside the gene matches: 7. CDR1 and CDR2 (germline): SGHVS, FQNEAQ. The CDR3 consists of 14 residues. Here the CDR3 DNA reads TGTGCCAGCAGCCTCCGGGACAGGGAAGACGAGCAGTACTTC. This translates into CASSLRDREDEQYF.

This clone has only a few counts. The chain has TRBV9 and TRBJ2-7; the D gene is possibly TRBD1 (5 bases). CDR1 and CDR2 from the germline V gene are SGDLS and YYNGEE. V lost 4 bases and J lost 3, with 23 bases in between. This CDR3 spans 17 amino acids. The CDR3 DNA follows: TGTGCCAGCAGCTTCGGAAGCCGTAGACAGTCTTTCTACGAGCAGTACTTC. Its translation is CASSFGSRRQSFYEQYF.

The chain combines TRBV10-3 with TRBJ2-7; 7 positions match TRBD1. V was pared by 3 bases and J by 4 bases, with 9 bases of the junction left unmatched. Germline lookup yields CDR1 ENHRY and CDR2 SYGVKD. The CDR3 is 15 residues long. CDR3 protein: CAISEIQGSSYEQYF. The CDR3 DNA reads as TGTGCCATCAGTGAAATACAGGGGAGTTCGTACGAGCAGTACTTC.

The chain couples TRBV11-3 to TRBJ2-1; maybe TRBD2 (7 bases). This CDR3 has 15 amino acids. Germline assignment: CDR1 SGHNT and CDR2 YENEEA. Trimming left V 4 bases short and J 5 bases short, with 15 bases between. The CDR3 loop is CASSSRLGGDNEQFF. The CDR3 DNA is TGTGCCAGCAGCTCGAGACTAGGGGGGGACAATGAGCAGTTCTTC.

The rearrangement links TRBV6-5 to TRBJ1-5; D gene ambiguous. Germline V gene data show CDR1 as MNHEY and CDR2 as SVGAGI. There are 13 residues in the CDR3. V lost 6 bases to trimming and J lost 7 bases, with 13 bases between them. CDR3 in amino acids: CASSKGGWQPQHF. DNA of the CDR3: TGTGCCAGCAGCAAGGGAGGGTGGCAGCCCCAGCATTTT.

The chain couples TRBV7-9 to TRBJ1-1; 7 positions agree with TRBD1. The germline gives CDR1 SEHNR, CDR2 FQNEAQ (reference sequence). Trimming took 4 bases from V and 1 from J; bases not matched to a gene: 6. The CDR3 totals 15 residues. The CDR3 DNA reads as TGTGCCAGCAGCTCGTGGGACAGAGAGAACACTGAAGCTTTCTTT. Protein sequence: CASSSWDRENTEAFF.

The chain employs TRBV11-1 and TRBJ2-5; TRBD2 matches 8 bases. Germline V gives CDR1 SGHAT, CDR2 FQDESV (reference sequence). The V gene end was trimmed by 0 bases and the J gene end by 5 bases; junction bases not matched to a gene: 8. The CDR3 totals 16 residues. CDR3 in amino acids: CASSLALSGDAETQYF. The CDR3 DNA reads as TGTGCCAGCAGCTTAGCGCTTAGCGGGGATGCGGAGACCCAGTACTTC.

V usage is TRBV3-1 (or the pseudogene TRBV3-2) and J usage is TRBJ1-5; D is possibly TRBD1 (6 bases). The CDR3 runs to 15 residues. CDR1 is LGHDT and CDR2 is YNNKEL in the germline V gene (reference sequence). Trimming left V 3 bases short and J 9 bases short, with 18 bases between. The CDR3 sequence: CASSQAYRDEGPQHF. The CDR3 DNA is TGTGCCAGCAGCCAGGCCTACAGGGACGAGGGGCCCCAGCATTTT.

The chain recombines TRBV7-9 with TRBJ2-1; 8 bases line up with TRBD2. The germline V gene has CDR1 SEHNR and CDR2 FQNEAQ (reference sequence). V was clipped by 3 bases and J by 5 bases; unmatched bases: 6. The CDR3 consists of 15 residues. Here the CDR3 reads CASSFTAGGNNEQFF. The CDR3 DNA is TGTGCCAGCAGCTTTACGGCGGGGGGAAACAATGAGCAGTTCTTC.

The rearrangement joins TRBV5-1 to TRBJ1-2, with 8 bases aligning to TRBD1. Germline V gene sequence: CDR1 SGHRS, CDR2 YFSETQ. V trimming: 4 bases; J trimming: 4 bases; junction bases outside the gene matches: 9. This CDR3 contains 15 residues. CDR3 protein: CASSAGQGSLYGYTF. The CDR3 coding sequence is TGCGCCAGCAGCGCCGGACAGGGATCACTCTATGGCTACACCTTC. Complete variable domain (other parts from reference TRBV5-1 and TRBJ1-2): KAGVTQTPRYLIKTRGQQVTLSCSPISGHRSVSWYQQTPGQGLQFLFEYFSETQRNKGNFPGRFSGRQFSNSRSEMNVSTLELGDSALYLCASSAGQGSLYGYTFGSGTRLTVV.

This clone has just one count. This chain joins TRBV3-1 (or the pseudogene TRBV3-2) and TRBJ2-1; 10 bases are shared with TRBD1. CDR3 length: 16 residues. The V gene end was trimmed by 3 bases and the J gene end by 2 bases; junction bases not matched to a gene: 4. Germline-derived CDR1 and CDR2 are LGHDT and YNNKEL (reference sequence). This CDR3 reads CASSHSGTGAYNEQFF. The CDR3 nucleotides are TGTGCCAGCAGCCACTCCGGGACAGGGGCCTACAATGAGCAGTTCTTC.